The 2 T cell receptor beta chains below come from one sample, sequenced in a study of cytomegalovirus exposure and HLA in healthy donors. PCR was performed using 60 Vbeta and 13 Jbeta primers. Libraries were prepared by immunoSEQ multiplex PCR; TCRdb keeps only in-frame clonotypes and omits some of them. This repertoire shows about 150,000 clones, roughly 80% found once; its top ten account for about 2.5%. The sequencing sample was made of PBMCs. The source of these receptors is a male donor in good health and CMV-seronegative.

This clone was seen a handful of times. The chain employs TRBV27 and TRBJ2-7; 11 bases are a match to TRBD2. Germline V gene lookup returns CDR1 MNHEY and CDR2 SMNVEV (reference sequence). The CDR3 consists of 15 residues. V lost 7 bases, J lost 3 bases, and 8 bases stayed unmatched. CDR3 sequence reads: CASKPGLAGNYEQYF. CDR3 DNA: TGTGCCAGCAAACCCGGACTAGCGGGCAACTACGAGCAGTACTTC.

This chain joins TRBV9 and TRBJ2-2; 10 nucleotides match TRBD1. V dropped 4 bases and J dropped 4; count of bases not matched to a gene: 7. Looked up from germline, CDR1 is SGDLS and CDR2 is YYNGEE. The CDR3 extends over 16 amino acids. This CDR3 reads CASSKRTGGSTGELFF. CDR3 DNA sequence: TGTGCCAGCAGCAAAAGGACAGGGGGAAGCACCGGGGAGCTGTTTTTT. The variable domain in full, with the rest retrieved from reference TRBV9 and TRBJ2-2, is DSGVTQTPKHLITATGQRVTLRCSPRSGDLSVYWYQQSLDQGLQFLIQYYNGEERAKGNILERFSAQQFPDLHSELNLSSLELGDSALYFCASSKRTGGSTGELFFGEGSRLTVL.